The 25 T cell receptor beta chains given below trace back to one sample, sequenced in a study of blood T cell repertoires in COVID-19. Here immunoSEQ multiplex PCR was the method, and the copy in TCRdb shows in-frame clones only, minus some. The data hold 40,000 to 50,000 clones, with around 85% observed a single time. Material: peripheral blood. These receptors originate from a human donor in a cohort sampled during active COVID-19. The donor label of this sample is uncertain.

This clone was recorded only once. The chain combines TRBV2 with TRBJ1-4; 7 bases fit TRBD1. The CDR3 spans 14 residues. Germline V gene sequence: CDR1 SNHLY, CDR2 FYNNEI. The V gene end was trimmed by 8 bases and the J gene end by 7 bases; junction bases not matched to a gene: 10. The CDR3: CASGDSRSTEKLFF. DNA of the CDR3: TGTGCCAGCGGGGACAGCAGATCTACTGAAAAACTGTTTTTT.

The chain couples TRBV2 to TRBJ2-7; TRBD1 might be the D (6 bases). Trimming removed 10 bases at V and 7 bases at J, with 17 bases between. CDR1 and CDR2 (germline): SNHLY, FYNNEI. This CDR3 has 12 residues. The CDR3 protein is CATSYTGIEQYF. The CDR3, as DNA: TGTGCCACCTCCTATACAGGGATTGAGCAGTACTTC.

CDR3 region: CASRDTMNTEAFF. DNA for the CDR3: TGTGCCAGCCGAGATACCATGAACACTGAAGCTTTCTTT. The V call is TRBV6-4, the J call TRBJ1-1; D remains unclear. V lost 8 bases and J 0 bases, leaving 10 bases between the germline ends. Germline V gene sequence: CDR1 MRHNA, CDR2 SNTAGT. The CDR3 spans 13 residues.

The chain has TRBV18 and TRBJ2-3; 10 positions match TRBD2. J gave up 2 bases and V 0 bases, and 5 bases lay outside the gene matches. The germline gives CDR1 KGHSH, CDR2 LQKENI. The CDR3 has 17 residues. CDR3: CASSPPGSGGNTDTQYF. DNA for the CDR3: TGTGCCAGCTCACCACCGGGTAGCGGGGGGAACACAGATACGCAGTATTTT.

V gene TRBV6-5 combines with J gene TRBJ1-1, with 11 bases lining up with TRBD1. The J segment lost 10 bases and the V segment lost 3 bases, leaving 10 bases of the junction unmatched. Germline V gene data show CDR1 as MNHEY and CDR2 as SVGAGI. The CDR3 consists of 15 residues. DNA of the CDR3: TGTGCCAGCAGTTATCTCGGACAGGGGGCGGAAGGAGCTTTCTTT. Protein product: CASSYLGQGAEGAFF.

The V gene is TRBV5-1, the J gene TRBJ2-3, with D possibly matching TRBD1 (5 bases). CDR3 length equals 14 residues. Germline-derived CDR1 and CDR2 are SGHRS and YFSETQ. Deletions cut 2 bases from V and 4 bases from J, with 11 bases between. CDR3 residues: CASSFRVGSDTQYF. The CDR3 nucleotides read TGCGCCAGCAGCTTCAGGGTAGGATCAGATACGCAGTATTTT.

This clone was seen just once. The rearrangement joins TRBV5-1 to TRBJ1-5; TRBD1 might be the D (6 bases). CDR3 length: 16 residues. V was clipped by 4 bases and J by 6 bases, with 20 bases between them. Germline V CDR1 and CDR2: SGHRS, YFSETQ. The CDR3 loop reads CASSPTTGLKPQPQHF. CDR3 nucleotides: TGCGCCAGCAGCCCTACGACAGGTTTAAAACCTCAGCCCCAGCATTTT.

This clone was observed a handful of times. V gene TRBV9 combines with J gene TRBJ2-2, with 8 bases identical to TRBD1. Per the germline V gene, CDR1 is SGDLS and CDR2 is YYNGEE. Losses at the gene ends were 3 bases for V and 4 bases for J; bases not matched to a gene: 2. This CDR3 contains 14 residues. CDR3 loop: CASSATGGTGELFF. The CDR3 nucleotides read TGTGCCAGCAGCGCCACAGGGGGCACCGGGGAGCTGTTTTTT.

This chain connects TRBV4-2 to TRBJ2-1, with TRBD1 matching 8 bases. This CDR3 is 16 amino acids long. CDR1 is LGHNA, CDR2 YNFKEQ, per germline. V gave up 4 bases and J gave up 3 bases; unmatched junction bases: 8. As DNA, the CDR3 is TGTGCCAGCAGCCCCTCGGGACAGGTGCACTACAATGAGCAGTTCTTC. Translated: CASSPSGQVHYNEQFF.

This chain uses TRBV2 with TRBJ1-6, with a tentative D call TRBD1 (5 bases). V lost 8 bases and J 1 base, leaving 9 bases between the germline ends. Germline V gene data show CDR1 as SNHLY and CDR2 as FYNNEI. The CDR3 consists of 14 residues. Here the CDR3 DNA reads TGTGCCAGCGGGGGAGGATCCTATAATTCACCCCTCCACTTT. Its protein is CASGGGSYNSPLHF.

CDR3 loop: CASSRTGTSTGELFF. CDR3 DNA: TGCGCCAGCAGCAGGACAGGGACGAGCACCGGGGAGCTGTTTTTT. This chain joins TRBV5-1 and TRBJ2-2, with TRBD1 matching 8 bases. The CDR3 totals 15 residues. Germline CDR1 is SGHRS and CDR2 is YFSETQ. V was clipped by 4 bases and J by 4 bases; unmatched bases: 6. The full variable domain, in which reference TRBV5-1 and TRBJ2-2 provide the parts outside the CDR3, is KAGVTQTPRYLIKTRGQQVTLSCSPISGHRSVSWYQQTPGQGLQFLFEYFSETQRNKGNFPGRFSGRQFSNSRSEMNVSTLELGDSALYLCASSRTGTSTGELFFGEGSRLTVL.

The chain has TRBV20-1 and TRBJ2-7; D unclear. The V and J ends lost 2 bases and 5 bases respectively, with 7 bases between them. Germline V lookup: CDR1 DFQATT, CDR2 SNEGSKA (reference sequence). The CDR3 length is 11 residues. The CDR3 bases are TGCAGTGCTAGATCCGGTCACGAGCAGTACTTC. It is translated as CSARSGHEQYF.

V gene TRBV5-1 combines with J gene TRBJ1-1; no definite D call. The CDR3 is 13 residues long. Trimming took 4 bases from V and 4 from J, leaving 11 bases between them. The V gene's germline CDR1 is SGHRS and CDR2 YFSETQ. In nucleotides, the CDR3 is TGCGCCAGCAGCCCGAGCGGGAGCACTGAAGCTTTCTTT. Translated, it gives CASSPSGSTEAFF. Full variable domain (missing parts from reference TRBV5-1 and TRBJ1-1): KAGVTQTPRYLIKTRGQQVTLSCSPISGHRSVSWYQQTPGQGLQFLFEYFSETQRNKGNFPGRFSGRQFSNSRSEMNVSTLELGDSALYLCASSPSGSTEAFFGQGTRLTVV.

The rearrangement joins TRBV7-2 to TRBJ1-2; TRBD1 matches 8 bases. CDR1 and CDR2 from the germline V gene are SGHTA and FQGNSA. The CDR3 contains 14 residues. After removal of 1 base from V and 3 bases from J, the junction contained 1 base not matched to a gene. CDR3 DNA: TGTGCCAGCAGCTTAGTACAGGGGGACTATGGCTACACCTTC. Its protein is CASSLVQGDYGYTF.

The chain links TRBV23-1 to TRBJ1-6, with a tentative D call TRBD1 (5 bases). TRBV23-1 is marked as an open reading frame, function uncertain. This CDR3 contains 16 residues. V was clipped by 0 bases and J by 10 bases, with 16 bases between them. The CDR3 reads CASSQSNKEGLSPLHF. DNA for the CDR3: TGCGCCAGCAGTCAATCGAATAAGGAGGGGTTATCACCCCTCCACTTT.

V gene TRBV5-4 combines with J gene TRBJ1-2, with a weak D call TRBD1 (6 bases). The V end lost 3 bases, the J end lost 1 base, and 10 bases lay between the germline ends. The CDR3 loop spans 14 amino acids. Germline V CDR1 and CDR2: SGHNT, YYREEE (reference sequence). CDR3 loop: CASSSRTVNYGYTF. DNA for the CDR3: TGTGCCAGCAGCTCCAGGACAGTTAACTATGGCTACACCTTC.

The gene calls are TRBV2 and TRBJ1-5, with unresolved D. CDR3 length: 14 residues. V lost 11 bases and J 0 bases, leaving 14 bases between the germline ends. Germline V lookup: CDR1 SNHLY, CDR2 FYNNEI. CDR3 loop: CAGKAGNSNQPQHF. The CDR3 nucleotides are TGTGCCGGAAAAGCGGGCAATAGCAATCAGCCCCAGCATTTT.

The rearrangement links TRBV5-1 to TRBJ1-1; D might be TRBD1 (5 bases). CDR1 is SGHRS and CDR2 is YFSETQ in the germline V gene. With 7 bases removed from V and 0 bases from J, the gap between germline ends came to 10 bases. The CDR3 runs 13 residues. The CDR3: CASGRAMNTEAFF. The CDR3 nucleotides are TGCGCCAGCGGCAGGGCTATGAACACTGAAGCTTTCTTT. Filled out from reference TRBV5-1 and TRBJ1-1, the complete variable domain reads KAGVTQTPRYLIKTRGQQVTLSCSPISGHRSVSWYQQTPGQGLQFLFEYFSETQRNKGNFPGRFSGRQFSNSRSEMNVSTLELGDSALYLCASGRAMNTEAFFGQGTRLTVV.

This clone has a single count. The genes are TRBV3-1 (or the pseudogene TRBV3-2) and TRBJ1-5; D not resolved. V lost 3 bases and J lost 4, with 10 bases in between. Germline V CDR1 and CDR2: LGHDT, YNNKEL (reference sequence). The CDR3 runs to 14 residues. Written as DNA, the CDR3 is TGTGCCAGCAGCCATGCAGGCCTAAATCAGCCCCAGCATTTT. It encodes CASSHAGLNQPQHF.

This clone was detected only a few times. The chain uses TRBV5-1 and TRBJ2-7; TRBD1 matches 8 bases. The CDR3 spans 15 residues. The germline CDR1 and CDR2 sequences are SGHRS and YFSETQ. J lost 1 base, V lost 4 bases, and 7 bases had no gene match. The CDR3 sequence is CASSTGQGPSYEQYF. DNA for the CDR3: TGCGCCAGCAGCACTGGACAGGGACCTTCCTACGAGCAGTACTTC. Supplemented by reference TRBV5-1 and TRBJ2-7, the full variable domain reads KAGVTQTPRYLIKTRGQQVTLSCSPISGHRSVSWYQQTPGQGLQFLFEYFSETQRNKGNFPGRFSGRQFSNSRSEMNVSTLELGDSALYLCASSTGQGPSYEQYFGPGTRLTVT.

J is TRBJ2-7 and V is TRBV30; a possible D gene is TRBD2 (6 bases). Germline CDR1 reads GTSNPN; CDR2 reads SVGIG (reference sequence). There are 12 residues in the CDR3. Trimming shortened V by 3 bases and J by 3 bases, and 9 bases separated the two germline ends. CDR3 coding DNA: TGTGCCTGGAGCCGGGGGTTCTACGAGCAGTACTTC. Translated, it gives CAWSRGFYEQYF.

V gene TRBV5-5 combines with J gene TRBJ2-1; 7 bases are shared with TRBD1. V gave up 0 bases and J gave up 3 bases; unmatched junction bases: 0. The CDR3 extends over 14 amino acids. Per germline, CDR1 SGHKS and CDR2 YYEKEE (reference sequence). The CDR3 coding sequence is TGTGCCAGCAGCTTGGGACAGGGCTACAATGAGCAGTTCTTC. Protein: CASSLGQGYNEQFF.

The rearrangement uses TRBV7-9 and TRBJ2-7; 7 positions match TRBD2. From germline, CDR1 is SEHNR and CDR2 FQNEAQ (reference sequence). The V and J ends lost 6 bases and 3 bases, in that order; junction bases with no gene match: 14. The CDR3 is made up of 16 amino acids. The CDR3 DNA reads as TGTGCCAGCAGTCCCCTCTCTGGGGGGGGTTTCTACGAGCAGTACTTC. Protein: CASSPLSGGGFYEQYF.

DNA of the CDR3: TGTGCCAGCAGTGAATCAGGGGCCCTGAGCACTGAAGCTTTCTTT. Its protein is CASSESGALSTEAFF. This chain uses TRBV2 with TRBJ1-1; weak D call: TRBD1 (6 bases). Germline lookup yields CDR1 SNHLY and CDR2 FYNNEI. CDR3 size: 15 residues. V was clipped by 2 bases and J by 4 bases, with 14 bases between them.

V usage is TRBV25-1 and J usage is TRBJ1-4; no firm D call. The V end was cut by 2 bases, the J end by 7 bases, with 14 bases between. The germline V gene encodes CDR1 MGHDK and CDR2 SYGVNS. The CDR3 consists of 15 residues. The CDR3 here is CASSEGGVKSEKLFF. Here the CDR3 DNA reads TGTGCCAGCAGTGAAGGAGGTGTTAAAAGTGAAAAACTGTTTTTT.